This TCR beta chain was sequenced during a study of blood T cell repertoires in COVID-19. Looking at the study overall: T cells, B-cell-depleted T cells, or PBMCs provided the cDNA or gDNA that served as material.

The CDR3 totals 15 residues. With 7 bases removed from V and 1 base from J, the gap between germline ends came to 17 bases. Germline-derived CDR1 and CDR2 are GTSNPN and SVGIG (reference sequence). Authors' analysis steps: From reference gene primer amplification, estimates of nucleated cell counts were derived. Measured with immunoSEQ multiplex PCR; TCRdb has only the in-frame clones, and not every one. V and J calls and clone size come straight from that table; D and trimming were deduced from the DNA. The table includes about 190,000 clones, about 85% detected once. The TCR comes from a man aged 25-45 years with acute or convalescent COVID-19. The rearrangement links TRBV30 to TRBJ1-3; D is perhaps TRBD1 (5 bases). Sequenced sample: peripheral blood. The CDR3 here is CAYNPGGGSGNTIYF. CDR3 nucleotides: TGTGCCTACAACCCAGGCGGGGGTTCTGGAAACACCATATATTTT.